This TCR beta chain was profiled in a study of blood T cells in healthy people across ages. Overall study results and limits: With donor CMV status unknown, expanded clonotype changes were possibly confounded. Per million T cells, TCR beta diversity dropped roughly linearly as age increased. Higher naive T cell percentage went strongly together with higher TCR beta diversity.

Concerning this clonotype itself: Its specificity is not known.

CDR3 length: 16 residues. Germline V lookup: CDR1 KGHSH, CDR2 LQKENI. Trimming left V 1 base short and J 0 bases short, with 10 bases between. A second roughly 6 to 11 cycle PCR used barcoded and J-beta primers. From the 5' RACE reads, TCRdb called clonotypes with MiXCR, one entry per CDR3 protein. The table records roughly 730,000 distinct CDR3 sequences, around 50% of them present only once. J is TRBJ1-3 and V is TRBV18; D ambiguous. The sequence was collected from a man between 40 and 49 years old in good health. Sequencing input: blood. The CDR3 here is CASSPLSVVSGNTIYF. The CDR3 DNA follows: TGTGCCAGCTCACCACTTTCAGTAGTCTCTGGAAACACCATATATTTT.